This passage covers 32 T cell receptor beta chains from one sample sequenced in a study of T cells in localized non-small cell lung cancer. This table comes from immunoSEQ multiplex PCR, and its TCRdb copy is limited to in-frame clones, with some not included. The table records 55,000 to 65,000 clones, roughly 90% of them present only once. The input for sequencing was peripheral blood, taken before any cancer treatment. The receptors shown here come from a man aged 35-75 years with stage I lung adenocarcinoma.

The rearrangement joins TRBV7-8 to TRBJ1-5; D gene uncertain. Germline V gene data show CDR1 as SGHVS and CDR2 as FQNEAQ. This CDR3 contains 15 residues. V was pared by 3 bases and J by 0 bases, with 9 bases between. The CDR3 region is CASSLGRNSNQPQHF. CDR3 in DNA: TGTGCCAGCAGCTTGGGCAGAAATAGCAATCAGCCCCAGCATTTT. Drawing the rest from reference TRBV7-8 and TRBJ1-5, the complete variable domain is GAGVSQSPRYKVAKRGQDVALRCDPISGHVSLFWYQQALGQGPEFLTYFQNEAQLDKSGLPSDRFFAERPEGSVSTLKIQRTQQEDSAVYLCASSLGRNSNQPQHFGDGTRLSIL.

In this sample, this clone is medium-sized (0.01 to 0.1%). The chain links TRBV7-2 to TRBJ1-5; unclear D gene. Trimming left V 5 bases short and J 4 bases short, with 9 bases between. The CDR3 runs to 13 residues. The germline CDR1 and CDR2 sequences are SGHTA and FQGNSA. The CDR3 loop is CASSEEVNQPQHF. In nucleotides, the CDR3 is TGTGCCAGCAGCGAGGAAGTAAATCAGCCCCAGCATTTT.

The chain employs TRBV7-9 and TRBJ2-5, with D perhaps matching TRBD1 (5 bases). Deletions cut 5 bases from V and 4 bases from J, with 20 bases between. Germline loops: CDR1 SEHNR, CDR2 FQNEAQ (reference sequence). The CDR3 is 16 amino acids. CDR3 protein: CASSVPPMGPGETQYF. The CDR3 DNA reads TGTGCCAGCAGCGTACCCCCGATGGGGCCGGGAGAGACCCAGTACTTC.

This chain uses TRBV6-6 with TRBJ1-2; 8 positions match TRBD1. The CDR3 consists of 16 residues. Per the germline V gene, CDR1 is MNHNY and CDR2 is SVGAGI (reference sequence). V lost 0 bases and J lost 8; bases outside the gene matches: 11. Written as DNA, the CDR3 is TGTGCCAGCAGTTACTCTCCCAGGGGGCTGTTGTTGGGCTACACCTTC. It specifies CASSYSPRGLLLGYTF.

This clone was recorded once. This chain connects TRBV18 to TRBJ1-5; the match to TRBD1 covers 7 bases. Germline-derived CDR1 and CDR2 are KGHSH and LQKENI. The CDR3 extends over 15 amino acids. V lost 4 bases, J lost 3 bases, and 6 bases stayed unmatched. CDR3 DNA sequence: TGTGCCAGCTCACTCACAGGGGATATCAATCAGCCCCAGCATTTT. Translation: CASSLTGDINQPQHF.

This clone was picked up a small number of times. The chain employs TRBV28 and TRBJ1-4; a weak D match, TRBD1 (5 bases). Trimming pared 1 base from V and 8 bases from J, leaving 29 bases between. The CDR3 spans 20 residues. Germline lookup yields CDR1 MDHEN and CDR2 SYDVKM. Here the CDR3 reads CASSLSLTTDPTLDWEKLFF. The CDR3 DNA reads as TGTGCCAGCAGTTTATCCCTAACGACAGACCCAACCTTGGATTGGGAAAAACTGTTTTTT. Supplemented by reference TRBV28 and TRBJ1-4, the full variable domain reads DVKVTQSSRYLVKRTGEKVFLECVQDMDHENMFWYRQDPGLGLRLIYFSYDVKMKEKGDIPEGYSVSREKKERFSLILESASTNQTSMYLCASSLSLTTDPTLDWEKLFFGSGTQLSVL.

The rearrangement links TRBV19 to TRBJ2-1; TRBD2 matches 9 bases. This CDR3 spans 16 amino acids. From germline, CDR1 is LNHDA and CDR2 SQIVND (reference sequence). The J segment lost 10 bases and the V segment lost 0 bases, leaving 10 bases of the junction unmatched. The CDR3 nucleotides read TGTGCCAGTAGTATAGATTCGACTAGCGGTACGAGGGAGCAGTTCTTC. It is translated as CASSIDSTSGTREQFF.

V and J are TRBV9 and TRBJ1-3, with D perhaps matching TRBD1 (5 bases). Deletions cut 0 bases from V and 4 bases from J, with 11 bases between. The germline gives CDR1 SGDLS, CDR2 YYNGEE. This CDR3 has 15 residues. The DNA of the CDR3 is TGTGCCAGCAGCGTAGGGCAGGGCAGGGGAAACACCATATATTTT. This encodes CASSVGQGRGNTIYF.

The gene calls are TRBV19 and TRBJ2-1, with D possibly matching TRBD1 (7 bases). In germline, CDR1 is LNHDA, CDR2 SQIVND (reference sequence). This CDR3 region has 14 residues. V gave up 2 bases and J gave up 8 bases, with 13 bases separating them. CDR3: CASSITGRGDEQFF. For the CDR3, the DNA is TGTGCCAGTAGTATAACGGGCAGGGGGGATGAGCAGTTCTTC.

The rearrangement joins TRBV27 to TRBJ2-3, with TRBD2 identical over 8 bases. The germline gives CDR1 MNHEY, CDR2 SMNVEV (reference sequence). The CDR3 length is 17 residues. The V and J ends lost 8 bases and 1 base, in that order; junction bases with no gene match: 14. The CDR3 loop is CASGPSIAGSGTDTQYF. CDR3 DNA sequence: TGTGCCAGCGGACCATCCATAGCGGGATCGGGCACAGATACGCAGTATTTT.

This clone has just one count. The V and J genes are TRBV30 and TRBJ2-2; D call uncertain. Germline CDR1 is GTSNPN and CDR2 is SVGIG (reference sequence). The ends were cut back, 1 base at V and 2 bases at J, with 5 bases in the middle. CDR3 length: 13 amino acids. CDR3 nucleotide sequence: TGTGCCTGGAGTGGGAGAAACACCGGGGAGCTGTTTTTT. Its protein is CAWSGRNTGELFF.

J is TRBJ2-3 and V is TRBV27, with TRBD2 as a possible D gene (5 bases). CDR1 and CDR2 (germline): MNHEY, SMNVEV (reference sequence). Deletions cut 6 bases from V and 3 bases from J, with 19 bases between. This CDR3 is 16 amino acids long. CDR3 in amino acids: CASSPRASRTTDTQYF. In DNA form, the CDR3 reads TGTGCCAGCAGCCCGAGGGCCAGTCGGACTACAGATACGCAGTATTTT.

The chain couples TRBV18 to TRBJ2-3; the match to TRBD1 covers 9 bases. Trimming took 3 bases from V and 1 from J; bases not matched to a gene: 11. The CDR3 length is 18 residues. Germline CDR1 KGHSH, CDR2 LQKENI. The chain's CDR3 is CASSPTTGGRWGTDTQYF. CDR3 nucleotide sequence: TGTGCCAGCTCACCGACTACAGGGGGCAGGTGGGGCACAGATACGCAGTATTTT.

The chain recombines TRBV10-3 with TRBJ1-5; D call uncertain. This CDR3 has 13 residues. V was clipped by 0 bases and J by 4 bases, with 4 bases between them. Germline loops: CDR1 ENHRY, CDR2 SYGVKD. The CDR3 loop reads CAISESSNQPQHF. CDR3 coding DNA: TGTGCCATCAGTGAGTCGTCTAATCAGCCCCAGCATTTT.

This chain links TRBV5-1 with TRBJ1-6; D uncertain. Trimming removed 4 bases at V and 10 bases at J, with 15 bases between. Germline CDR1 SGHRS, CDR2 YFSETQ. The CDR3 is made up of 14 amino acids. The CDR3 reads CASSPSDGSSPLHF. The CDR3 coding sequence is TGCGCCAGCAGCCCCTCGGACGGGAGCTCACCCCTCCACTTT.

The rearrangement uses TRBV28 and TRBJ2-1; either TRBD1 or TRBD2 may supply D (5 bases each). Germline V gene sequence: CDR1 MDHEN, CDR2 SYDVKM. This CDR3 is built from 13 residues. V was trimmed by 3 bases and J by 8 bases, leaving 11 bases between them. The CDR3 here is CASSFEGSDEQFF. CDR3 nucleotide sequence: TGTGCCAGCAGTTTTGAGGGGTCGGATGAGCAGTTCTTC.

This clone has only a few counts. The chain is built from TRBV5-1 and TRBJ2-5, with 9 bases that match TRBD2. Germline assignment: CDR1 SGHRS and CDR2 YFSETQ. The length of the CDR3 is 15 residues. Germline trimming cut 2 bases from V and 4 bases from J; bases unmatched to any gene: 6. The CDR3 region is CASSFSGSPGETQYF. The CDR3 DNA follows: TGCGCCAGCAGCTTTAGCGGGAGTCCGGGAGAGACCCAGTACTTC.

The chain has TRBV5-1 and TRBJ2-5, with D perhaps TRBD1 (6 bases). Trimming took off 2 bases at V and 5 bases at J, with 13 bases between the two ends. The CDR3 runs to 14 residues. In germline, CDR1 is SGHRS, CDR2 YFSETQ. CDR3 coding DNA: TGCGCCAGCAGCTTTGGGGGCCCGAGGGAGACCCAGTACTTC. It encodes CASSFGGPRETQYF.

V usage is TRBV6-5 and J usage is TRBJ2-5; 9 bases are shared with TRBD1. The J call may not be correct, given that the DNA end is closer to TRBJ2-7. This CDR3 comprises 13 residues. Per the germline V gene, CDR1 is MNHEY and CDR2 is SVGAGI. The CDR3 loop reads CASSRDRGYEQYF. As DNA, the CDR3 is TGTGCCAGCAGTCGTGACAGGGGGTACGAGCAGTACTTC.

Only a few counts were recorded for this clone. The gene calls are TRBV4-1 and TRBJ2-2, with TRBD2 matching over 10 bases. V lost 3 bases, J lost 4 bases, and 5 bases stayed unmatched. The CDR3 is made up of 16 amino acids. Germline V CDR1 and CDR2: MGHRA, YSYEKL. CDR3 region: CASSQMGLAFTGELFF. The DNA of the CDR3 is TGCGCCAGCAGCCAGATGGGACTAGCGTTCACCGGGGAGCTGTTTTTT.

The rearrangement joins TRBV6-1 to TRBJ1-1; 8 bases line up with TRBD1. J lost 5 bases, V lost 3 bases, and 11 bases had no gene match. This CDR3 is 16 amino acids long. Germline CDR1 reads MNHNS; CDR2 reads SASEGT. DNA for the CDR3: TGTGCCAGCAGTGACAGTGACAGGGGTTTGTGGACTGAAGCTTTCTTT. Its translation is CASSDSDRGLWTEAFF.

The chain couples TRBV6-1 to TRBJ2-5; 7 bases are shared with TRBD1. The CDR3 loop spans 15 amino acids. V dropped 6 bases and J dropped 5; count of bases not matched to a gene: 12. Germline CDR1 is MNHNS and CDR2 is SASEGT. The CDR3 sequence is CASRNGGQSWETQYF. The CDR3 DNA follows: TGTGCCAGCAGAAATGGGGGACAGTCCTGGGAGACCCAGTACTTC.

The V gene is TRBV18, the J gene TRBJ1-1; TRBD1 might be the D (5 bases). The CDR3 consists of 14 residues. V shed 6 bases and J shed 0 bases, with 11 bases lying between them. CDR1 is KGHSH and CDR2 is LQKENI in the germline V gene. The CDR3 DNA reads TGTGCCAGCTCCCCGACAGCCATGAACACTGAAGCTTTCTTT. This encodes CASSPTAMNTEAFF.

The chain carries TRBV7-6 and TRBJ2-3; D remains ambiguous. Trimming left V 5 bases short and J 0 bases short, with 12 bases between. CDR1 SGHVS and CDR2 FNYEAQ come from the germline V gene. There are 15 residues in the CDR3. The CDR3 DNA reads TGTGCCAGCAGCCCGGAGACGGCTAGCACAGATACGCAGTATTTT. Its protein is CASSPETASTDTQYF.

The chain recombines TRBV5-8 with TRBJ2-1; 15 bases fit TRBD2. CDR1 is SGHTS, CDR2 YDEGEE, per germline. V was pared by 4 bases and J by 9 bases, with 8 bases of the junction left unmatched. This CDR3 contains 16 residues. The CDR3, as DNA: TGTGCCAGCAGCCCAGGACTAGCGGGAGGGCCGATTGAGCAGTTCTTC. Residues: CASSPGLAGGPIEQFF. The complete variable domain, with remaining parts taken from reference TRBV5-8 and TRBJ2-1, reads EAGVTQSPTHLIKTRGQQATLRCSPISGHTSVYWYQQALGLGLQFLLWYDEGEERNRGNFPPRFSGRQFPNYSSELNVNALELEDSALYLCASSPGLAGGPIEQFFGPGTRLTVL.

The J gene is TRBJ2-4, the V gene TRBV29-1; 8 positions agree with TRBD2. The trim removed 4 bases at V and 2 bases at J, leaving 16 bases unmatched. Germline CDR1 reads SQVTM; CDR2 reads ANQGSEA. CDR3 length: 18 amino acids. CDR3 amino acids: CSVVGGVGGRSPKNIQYF. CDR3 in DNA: TGCAGCGTTGTGGGCGGTGTAGGCGGGAGGTCCCCCAAAAACATTCAGTACTTC.

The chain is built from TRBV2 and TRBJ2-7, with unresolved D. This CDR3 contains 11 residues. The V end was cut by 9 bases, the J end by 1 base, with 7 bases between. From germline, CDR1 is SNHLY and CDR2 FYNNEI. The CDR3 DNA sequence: TGTGCCAGTGGGGTATCCTACGAGCAGTACTTC. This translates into CASGVSYEQYF.

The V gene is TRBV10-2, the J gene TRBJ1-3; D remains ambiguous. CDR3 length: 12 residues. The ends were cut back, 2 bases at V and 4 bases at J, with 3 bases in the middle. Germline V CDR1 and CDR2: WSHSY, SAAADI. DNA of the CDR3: TGCGCCAGCAGTGAGCCCGGAAACACCATATATTTT. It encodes CASSEPGNTIYF.

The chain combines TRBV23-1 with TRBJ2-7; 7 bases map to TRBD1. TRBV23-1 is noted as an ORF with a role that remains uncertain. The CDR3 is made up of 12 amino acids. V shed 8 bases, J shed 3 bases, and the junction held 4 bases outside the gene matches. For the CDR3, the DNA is TGCGCCAGCGGGACAGTAGTCTACGAGCAGTACTTC. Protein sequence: CASGTVVYEQYF.

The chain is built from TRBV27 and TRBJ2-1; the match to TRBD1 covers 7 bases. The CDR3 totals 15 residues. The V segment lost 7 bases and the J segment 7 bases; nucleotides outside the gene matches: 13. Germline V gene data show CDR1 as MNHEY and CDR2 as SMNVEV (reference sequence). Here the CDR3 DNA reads TGTGCCAGCAATGGTGGGACAGAGGGTTTTAATGAGCAGTTCTTC. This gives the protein CASNGGTEGFNEQFF.

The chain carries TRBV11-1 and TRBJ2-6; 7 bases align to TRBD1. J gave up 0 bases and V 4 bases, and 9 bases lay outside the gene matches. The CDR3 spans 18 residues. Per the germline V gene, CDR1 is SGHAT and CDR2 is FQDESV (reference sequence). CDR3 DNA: TGTGCCAGCAGCTCCACGACAGGGACAAACTCTGGGGCCAACGTCCTGACTTTC. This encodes CASSSTTGTNSGANVLTF.

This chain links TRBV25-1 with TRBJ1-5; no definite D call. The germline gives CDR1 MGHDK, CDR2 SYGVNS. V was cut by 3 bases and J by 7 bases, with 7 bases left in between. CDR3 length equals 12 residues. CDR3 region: CASSESHQPQHF. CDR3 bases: TGTGCCAGCAGTGAGAGTCACCAGCCCCAGCATTTT.